One and the same sample provided the 3 T cell receptor beta chains below, sequenced in a study of T-cell memory formation after mild COVID-19. TCRdb re-analysed the 5' RACE reads in MiXCR, keeping a single row per CDR3 protein. The table lists 140,000 to 150,000 distinct CDR3 sequences, around 21% of them singletons. The sequenced material came from PBMCs or a T cell subset sorted from them (not recorded which). The receptors were sampled from an adult woman who had mild COVID-19 (a few samples of this study predate the infection). Cell type and time point are not known.

This clonotype was seen a few times. The chain couples TRBV7-9 to TRBJ2-5; D not resolved. V was clipped by 2 bases and J by 5 bases, with 12 bases between them. Per the germline V gene, CDR1 is SEHNR and CDR2 is FQNEAQ (reference sequence). The CDR3 contains 14 residues. CDR3: CASSLMVRRETQYF. CDR3 DNA sequence: TGTGCCAGCAGCTTAATGGTTCGTCGGGAGACCCAGTACTTC.

This clonotype was counted between two and nine times. V gene TRBV5-1 combines with J gene TRBJ1-2; D is perhaps TRBD1 (5 bases). The CDR3 loop spans 15 amino acids. Germline V gene data show CDR1 as SGHRS and CDR2 as YFSETQ. V was clipped by 2 bases and J by 3 bases, with 14 bases between them. CDR3 DNA: TGCGCCAGCAGCTTAACTCCAGGGAACGACTATGGCTACACCTTC. It codes for CASSLTPGNDYGYTF. Using reference TRBV5-1 and TRBJ1-2 for the parts outside the CDR3, the full variable domain is KAGVTQTPRYLIKTRGQQVTLSCSPISGHRSVSWYQQTPGQGLQFLFEYFSETQRNKGNFPGRFSGRQFSNSRSEMNVSTLELGDSALYLCASSLTPGNDYGYTFGSGTRLTVV.

The chain links TRBV7-8 to TRBJ2-7, with D perhaps assigned TRBD1 or TRBD2 (6 bases each). Germline CDR1 is SGHVS and CDR2 is FQNEAQ. The CDR3 spans 15 residues. The V end lost 1 base, the J end lost 4 bases, and 14 bases lay between the germline ends. This CDR3 reads CASSLGGAVGYEQYF. CDR3 DNA: TGTGCCAGCAGCTTAGGGGGGGCCGTGGGGTACGAGCAGTACTTC.